This entry is about one TCR beta chain. The sample holds one count of this clone. The antigen it binds to is not known. The record has no base qualities; no much larger clone is one base away. The immunoSEQ Assay, a bias-controlled multiplex PCR, was used to amplify TCRbeta CDR3 regions from genomic DNA. The published analysis was carried out like this. The number of nucleated cells in each sample was estimated from the amplification of reference gene primers within the assay. Sequence reads were collapsed and filtered to measure the absolute abundance of every unique TCRbeta CDR3 rearrangement. For each sample, productive Simpson clonality was calculated as the square root of Simpson's diversity index across productive rearrangements. TCRdb re-hosts the immuneACCESS table, in-frame sequences only. Its copies lack some clones; in the studies checked, an unresolved V gene accounts for under half of them, and the cause for the rest is not known. D and trimming come from the DNA, and the V and J calls and clone size come from that table. The sample has about 200,000 clones on record, roughly 90% of them singletons. Of the sample, under 5.5% falls within the top ten clones.

Collaborating institutions collected whole blood in K2EDTA tubes following their own protocols. For TCRbeta analysis, collaborators shipped samples as frozen whole blood, isolated PBMCs, or DNA extracted from either of those sample types. The data stem from a study of blood T cell repertoires in COVID-19 (dated by TCRdb to between 2020 and 2021). In the study overall: Samples covering the acute and convalescent phases of COVID-19 were provided by collaborators in the United States, Italy and Spain. HLA class I and class II types, where available, came from metadata supplied by the sample provider rather than from assay-based typing. The repertoires were made available in a free public database intended to serve as a resource for research on the immune response to SARS-CoV-2. The dataset comprised deeply sampled blood TCRbeta repertoires from subjects exposed to, actively infected with, or recovered from COVID-19. Nearly every sample came with metadata listing a de-identified subject ID, COVID-19 status, age in years and sex. Samples were obtained from the ongoing ImmuneRACE study (first 160 participants) and from over 1,000 subjects provided by 6 global collaborators. The prospective study material was composed of cDNA or gDNA derived from T cells, B-cell-depleted T cells, or PBMCs.

In the germline V gene (reference sequence), CDR1 corresponds to SGHKS and CDR2 to YYEKEE. The CDR3 covers 13 residues, taking in both the cysteine and the phenylalanine. Kept here is only the CDR3 DNA, which spans 39 bases and is read in frame from base 1. V drops 6 bases and J drops 0 bases, leaving 9 bases in between. What the research found in general, with its limitations: Clinical and demographic metadata were provided uncurated, with the amount varying by source and participant.

The TCR was taken from a woman in her forties with acute or convalescent COVID-19. The material sequenced was peripheral blood. This chain joins TRBV5-5 to TRBJ1-1; the D gene identity is not certain. The CDR3 in this case is CASTNHMNTEAFF. At the DNA level, the sequence is TGTGCCAGCACCAACCACATGAACACTGAAGCTTTCTTT.